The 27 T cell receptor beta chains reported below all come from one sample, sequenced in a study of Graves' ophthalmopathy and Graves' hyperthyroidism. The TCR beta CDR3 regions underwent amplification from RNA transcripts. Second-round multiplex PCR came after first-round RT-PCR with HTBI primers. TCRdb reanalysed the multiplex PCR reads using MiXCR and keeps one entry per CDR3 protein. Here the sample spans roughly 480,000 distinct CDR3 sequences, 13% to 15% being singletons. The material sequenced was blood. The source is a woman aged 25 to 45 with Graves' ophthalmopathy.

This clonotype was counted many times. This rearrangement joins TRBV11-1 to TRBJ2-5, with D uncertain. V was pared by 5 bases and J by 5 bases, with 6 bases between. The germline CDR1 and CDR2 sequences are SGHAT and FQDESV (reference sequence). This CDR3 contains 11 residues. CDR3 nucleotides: TGTGCCAGCAGCGTCGTGGAGACCCAGTACTTC. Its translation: CASSVVETQYF.

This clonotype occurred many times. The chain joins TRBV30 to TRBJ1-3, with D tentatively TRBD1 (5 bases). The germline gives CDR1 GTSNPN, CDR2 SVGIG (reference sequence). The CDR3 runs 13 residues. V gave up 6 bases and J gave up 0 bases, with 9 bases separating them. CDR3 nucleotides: TGTGCCTGCCCGGGACCCTCTGGAAACACCATATATTTT. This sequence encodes CACPGPSGNTIYF.

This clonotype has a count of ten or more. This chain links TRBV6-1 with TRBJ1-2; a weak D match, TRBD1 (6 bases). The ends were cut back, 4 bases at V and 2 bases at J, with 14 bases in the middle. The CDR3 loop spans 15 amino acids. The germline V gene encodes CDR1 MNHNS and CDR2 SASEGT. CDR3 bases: TGTGCCAGCAGTGCAACCGGGACAACAAACTATGGCTACACCTTC. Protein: CASSATGTTNYGYTF.

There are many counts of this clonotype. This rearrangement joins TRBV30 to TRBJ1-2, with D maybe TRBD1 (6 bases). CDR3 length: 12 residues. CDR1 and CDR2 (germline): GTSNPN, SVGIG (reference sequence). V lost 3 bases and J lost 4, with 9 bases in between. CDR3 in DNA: TGTGCCTGGAGGACAGGATCCTATGGCTACACCTTC. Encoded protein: CAWRTGSYGYTF.

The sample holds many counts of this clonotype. The DNA for the CDR3 is TGTGCCAGCAGCTTAGAGGGCCCCGGGGAGCTGTTTTTT. It specifies CASSLEGPGELFF. V gene TRBV7-2 combines with J gene TRBJ2-2; D is ambiguous. The CDR3 spans 13 residues. CDR1 and CDR2 (germline): SGHTA, FQGNSA. V was pared by 1 base and J by 6 bases, with 6 bases between.

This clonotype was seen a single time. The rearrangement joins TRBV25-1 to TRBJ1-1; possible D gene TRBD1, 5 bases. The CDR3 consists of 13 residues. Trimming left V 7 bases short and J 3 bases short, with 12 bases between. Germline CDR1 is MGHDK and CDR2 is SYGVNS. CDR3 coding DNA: TGTGCCAGCACCCCTCCGGGACACACTGAAGCTTTCTTT. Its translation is CASTPPGHTEAFF.

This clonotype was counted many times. CDR3 DNA sequence: TGTGCCAGCAGCTTCTTCAGGGGGGGCGATCAGCCCCAGCATTTT. It translates to CASSFFRGGDQPQHF. The gene calls are TRBV7-8 and TRBJ1-5; 7 bases agree with TRBD1. V gave up 3 bases and J gave up 5 bases; unmatched junction bases: 7. Germline loops: CDR1 SGHVS, CDR2 FQNEAQ. The CDR3 loop spans 15 amino acids.

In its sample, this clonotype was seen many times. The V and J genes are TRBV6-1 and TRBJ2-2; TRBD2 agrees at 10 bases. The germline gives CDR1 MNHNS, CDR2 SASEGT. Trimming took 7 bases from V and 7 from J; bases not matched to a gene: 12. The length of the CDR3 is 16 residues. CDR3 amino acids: CASTRVAGGGGGELFF. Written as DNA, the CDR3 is TGTGCCAGCACGCGGGTAGCGGGAGGTGGCGGCGGGGAGCTGTTTTTT.

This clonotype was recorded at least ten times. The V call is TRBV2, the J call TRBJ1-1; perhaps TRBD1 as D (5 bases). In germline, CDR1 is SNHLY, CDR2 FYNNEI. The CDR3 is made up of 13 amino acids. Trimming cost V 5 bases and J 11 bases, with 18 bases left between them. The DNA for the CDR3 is TGTGCCAGCAGTTCCGGGACGGAAGAAGTGGCTTTCTTT. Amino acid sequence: CASSSGTEEVAFF.

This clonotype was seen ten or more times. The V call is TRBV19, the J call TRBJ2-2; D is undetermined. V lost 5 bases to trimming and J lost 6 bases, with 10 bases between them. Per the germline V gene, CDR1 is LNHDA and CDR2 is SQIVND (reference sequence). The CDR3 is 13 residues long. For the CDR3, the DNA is TGTGCCAGTAGTCTCAGGAAGGCCGGGGAGCTGTTTTTT. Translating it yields CASSLRKAGELFF.

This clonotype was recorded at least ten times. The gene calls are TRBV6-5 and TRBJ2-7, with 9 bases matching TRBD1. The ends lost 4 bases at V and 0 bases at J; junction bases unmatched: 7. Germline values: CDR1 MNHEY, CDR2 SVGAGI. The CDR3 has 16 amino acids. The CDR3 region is CASSSPRQGGSYEQYF. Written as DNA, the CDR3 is TGTGCCAGCAGTTCCCCTCGACAGGGGGGCTCCTACGAGCAGTACTTC.

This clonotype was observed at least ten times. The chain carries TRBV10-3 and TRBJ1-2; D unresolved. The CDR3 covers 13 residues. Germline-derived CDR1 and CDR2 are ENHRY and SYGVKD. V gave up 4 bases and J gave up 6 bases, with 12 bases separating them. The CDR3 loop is CAISVNGRDGYTF. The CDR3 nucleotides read TGTGCCATCAGTGTCAATGGGCGGGATGGCTACACCTTC.

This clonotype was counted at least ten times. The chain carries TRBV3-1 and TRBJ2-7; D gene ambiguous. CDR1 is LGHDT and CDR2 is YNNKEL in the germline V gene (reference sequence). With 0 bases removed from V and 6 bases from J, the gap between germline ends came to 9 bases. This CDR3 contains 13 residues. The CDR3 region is CASSQDWPSEQYF. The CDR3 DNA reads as TGTGCCAGCAGCCAAGACTGGCCCTCCGAGCAGTACTTC.

CDR3: CATSPGPGLGYGYTF. The CDR3 DNA reads TGTGCCACCAGTCCCGGGCCGGGATTAGGGTATGGCTACACCTTC. V and J are TRBV24-1 and TRBJ1-2, with unresolved D. Trimming shortened V by 6 bases and J by 5 bases, and 18 bases separated the two germline ends. This CDR3 has 15 amino acids. Germline V lookup: CDR1 KGHDR, CDR2 SFDVKD.

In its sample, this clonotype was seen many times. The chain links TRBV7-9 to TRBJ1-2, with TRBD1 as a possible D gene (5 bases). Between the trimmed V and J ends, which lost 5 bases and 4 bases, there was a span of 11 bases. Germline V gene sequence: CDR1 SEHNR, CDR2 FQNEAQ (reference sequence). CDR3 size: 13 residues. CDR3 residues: CASSPDTVYGYTF. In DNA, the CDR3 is TGTGCCAGCAGCCCGGACACCGTCTATGGCTACACCTTC. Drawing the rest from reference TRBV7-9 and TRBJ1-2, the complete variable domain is DTGVSQNPRHKITKRGQNVTFRCDPISEHNRLYWYRQTLGQGPEFLTYFQNEAQLEKSRLLSDRFSAERPKGSFSTLEIQRTEQGDSAMYLCASSPDTVYGYTFGSGTRLTVV.

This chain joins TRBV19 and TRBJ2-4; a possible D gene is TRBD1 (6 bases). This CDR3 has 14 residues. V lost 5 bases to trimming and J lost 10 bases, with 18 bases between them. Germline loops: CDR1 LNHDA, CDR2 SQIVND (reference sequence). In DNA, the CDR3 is TGTGCCAGTAGTTCGTCACAAGGGGGTAATATTCAGTACTTC. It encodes CASSSSQGGNIQYF. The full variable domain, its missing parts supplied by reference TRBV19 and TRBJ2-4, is DGGITQSPKYLFRKEGQNVTLSCEQNLNHDAMYWYRQDPGQGLRLIYYSQIVNDFQKGDIAEGYSVSREKKESFPLTVTSAQKNPTAFYLCASSSSQGGNIQYFGAGTRLSVL.

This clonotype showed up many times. This chain's CDR3 is CASSWDRGGAEAFF. The CDR3 DNA sequence: TGCGCCAGCAGCTGGGACAGGGGGGGTGCTGAAGCTTTCTTT. The V call is TRBV5-1, the J call TRBJ1-1; 11 bases fit TRBD1. V was clipped by 3 bases and J by 6 bases; unmatched bases: 4. Per germline, CDR1 SGHRS and CDR2 YFSETQ. The CDR3 sequence is 14 residues long.

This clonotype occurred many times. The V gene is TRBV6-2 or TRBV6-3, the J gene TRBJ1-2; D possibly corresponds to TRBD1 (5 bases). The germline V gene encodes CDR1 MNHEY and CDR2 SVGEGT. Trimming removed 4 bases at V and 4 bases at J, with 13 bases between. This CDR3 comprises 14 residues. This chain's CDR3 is CASSSFRDGYGYTF. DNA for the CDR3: TGTGCCAGCAGTTCTTTCCGGGACGGCTATGGCTACACCTTC.

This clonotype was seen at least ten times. The CDR3 coding sequence is TGTGCCAGCATTCCACGGACAGGGGGCAAAACTGAAGCTTTCTTT. This gives the protein CASIPRTGGKTEAFF. The V and J genes are TRBV28 and TRBJ1-1; 11 bases match TRBD1. The CDR3 spans 15 residues. V lost 7 bases and J lost 5; bases outside the gene matches: 9. Per germline, CDR1 MDHEN and CDR2 SYDVKM.

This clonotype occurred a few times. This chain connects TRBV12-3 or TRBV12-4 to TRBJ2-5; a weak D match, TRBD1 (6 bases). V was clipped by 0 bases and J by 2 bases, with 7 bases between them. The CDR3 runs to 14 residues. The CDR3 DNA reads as TGTGCCAGCAGTTTAGCCAGGGGACAAGAGACCCAGTACTTC. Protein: CASSLARGQETQYF.

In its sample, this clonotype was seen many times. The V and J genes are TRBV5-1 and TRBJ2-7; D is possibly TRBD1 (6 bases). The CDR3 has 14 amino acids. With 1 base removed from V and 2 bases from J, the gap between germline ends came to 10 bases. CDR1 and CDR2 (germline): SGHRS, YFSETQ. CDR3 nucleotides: TGCGCCAGCAGCTTGACAGGGAACCCCTACGAGCAGTACTTC. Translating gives CASSLTGNPYEQYF.

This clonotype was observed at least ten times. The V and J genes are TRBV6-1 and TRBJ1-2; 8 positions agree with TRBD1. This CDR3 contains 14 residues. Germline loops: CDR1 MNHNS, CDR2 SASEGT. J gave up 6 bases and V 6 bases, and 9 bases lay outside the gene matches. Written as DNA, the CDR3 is TGTGCCAGCAGGCTTTTTACAGGGGGGCATGGCTACACCTTC. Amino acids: CASRLFTGGHGYTF.

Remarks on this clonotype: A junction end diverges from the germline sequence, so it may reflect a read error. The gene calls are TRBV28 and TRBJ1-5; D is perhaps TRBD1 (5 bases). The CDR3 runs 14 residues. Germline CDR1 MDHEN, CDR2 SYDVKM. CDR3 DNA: TGTGCCAGCAGCCCGGGCGGGGGAAATCAGCCCCAGCCTTTT. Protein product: CASSPGGGNQPQPF.

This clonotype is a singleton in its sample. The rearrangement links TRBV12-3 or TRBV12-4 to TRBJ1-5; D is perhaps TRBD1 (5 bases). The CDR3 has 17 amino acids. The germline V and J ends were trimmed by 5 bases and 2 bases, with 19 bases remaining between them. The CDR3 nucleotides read TGTGCCAGCAGTCTAGGGCCGCTCAGGGCAGGCAATCAGCCCCAGCATTTT. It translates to CASSLGPLRAGNQPQHF.

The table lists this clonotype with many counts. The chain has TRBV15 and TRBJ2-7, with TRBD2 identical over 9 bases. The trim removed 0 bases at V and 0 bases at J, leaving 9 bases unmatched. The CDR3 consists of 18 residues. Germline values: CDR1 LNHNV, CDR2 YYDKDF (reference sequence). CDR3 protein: CATSRDRNEGLASYEQYF. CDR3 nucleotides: TGTGCCACCAGCAGAGATCGGAATGAGGGACTAGCCTCCTACGAGCAGTACTTC.

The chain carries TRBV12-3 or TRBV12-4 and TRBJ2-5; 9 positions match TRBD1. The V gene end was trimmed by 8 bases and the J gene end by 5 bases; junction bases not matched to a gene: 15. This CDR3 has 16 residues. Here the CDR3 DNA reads TGTGCCAGCGCTGGGAGCTGGACAGGGGACATGGAGACCCAGTACTTC. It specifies CASAGSWTGDMETQYF.

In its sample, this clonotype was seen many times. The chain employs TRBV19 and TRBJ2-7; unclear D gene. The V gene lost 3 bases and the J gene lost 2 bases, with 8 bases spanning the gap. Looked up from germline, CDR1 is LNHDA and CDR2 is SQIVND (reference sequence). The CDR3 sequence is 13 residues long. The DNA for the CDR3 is TGTGCCAGTAGTATTTCCACCACCTACGAGCAGTACTTC. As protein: CASSISTTYEQYF.